A selection of T cell receptor beta chains follows, all from one sample in a study of blood T cell repertoires in COVID-19. Generated by immunoSEQ multiplex PCR, the TCRdb table keeps only in-frame clones and is missing some. This table holds 180,000 or so clones, approximately 87% found once. Sequenced sample: peripheral blood. Every receptor here comes from a man aged 40-49 years with active or convalescent COVID-19. The CDR3 runs from the conserved cysteine through the conserved F or W. A D gene is named only where the DNA matches it firmly. Size tells how often a clone was seen (once, few, many) or the class of an expanded clone, and some rows leave it out.

>TRBJ2-2|TRBV11-2|.|TRBD1
TGTGCCAGCAGCCGGGACAGACTCACCGGGGAGCTGTTTTTT
CASSRDRLTGELFF
>TRBJ2-1|TRBV4-1|.|TRBD1
TGCGCCAGCAGCCTTAAGAACAGGGGGCAGGATGAGCAGTTCTTC
CASSLKNRGQDEQFF
>TRBJ2-7|TRBV11-2|.|.
TGTGCCAGCAGCCCATCCCTCCACAGGGAGTCCTACGAGCAGTACTTC
CASSPSLHRESYEQYF
>TRBJ2-3|TRBV5-4|.|.
TGTGCCAGCAGCTTGCACCGAGAAAGCACAGATACGCAGTATTTT
CASSLHRESTDTQYF
>TRBJ2-7|TRBV14|.|.
TGTGCCAGCAGCCAAGGGGTACGGGTCGAGCAGTACTTC
CASSQGVRVEQYF
>TRBJ1-1|TRBV6-5|.|.
TGTGCCAGCAGTTACGGTGACCGCAGGGTAGTCTTCTTT
CASSYGDRRVVFF
>TRBJ2-7|TRBV27|.|TRBD2
TGTGCCAGCAGTTTAAGCGGGGGAAGGTCGAGAGAGCAGTACTTC
CASSLSGGRSREQYF
>TRBJ2-6|TRBV18|.|TRBD1
TGTGCCAGCTCACCTCAGGGGGCTGGGGCCAACGTCCTGACTTTC
CASSPQGAGANVLTF
>TRBJ2-7|TRBV15|.|.
TGTGCCACTACAGCGGTCCCAGGGGTGTCTTACGAGCAGTACTTC
CATTAVPGVSYEQYF
>TRBJ2-1|TRBV18|.|TRBD2
TGTGCCAGCTCACCATCGGGACTAGCGGGGATTAGCTCCTACAATGAGCAGTTCTTC
CASSPSGLAGISSYNEQFF
>TRBJ2-3|TRBV3-1/TRBV3-2|.|TRBD1
TGTGCCAGCAGCCAAGAGGGGACAGGGGCAGATACGCAGTATTTT
CASSQEGTGADTQYF
>TRBJ1-4|TRBV7-3|.|TRBD1
TGTGCCAGCAGCTTAACGCAGGGGGCGTCTACGACAACTAATGAAAAACTGTTTTTT
CASSLTQGASTTTNEKLFF
>TRBJ2-5|TRBV24-1|.|.
TGTGCCACTTCACAGGGTTCCTTCTCGTATGAGACCCAGTACTTC
CATSQGSFSYETQYF
>TRBJ2-1|TRBV7-3|.|TRBD2
TGTGCCAGCAACTATTCCGGGGGGGCCTGTAACAATGAGCAGTTCTTC
CASNYSGGACNNEQFF
>TRBJ2-7|TRBV6-6|.|TRBD1
TGTGCCAGCAGTCGCTCGGGACAGCCAACGGGGGAGCAGTACTTC
CASSRSGQPTGEQYF
>TRBJ1-2|TRBV6-5|.|TRBD1
TGTGCCAGCAGGACCCGACAGGGAGGTGGCTACACCTTC
CASRTRQGGGYTF
>TRBJ1-2|TRBV2|once|TRBD1
TGTGCCAGCAGGACAGGGGGAGATGGCTACACCTTC
CASRTGGDGYTF
>TRBJ1-1|TRBV28|few|.
TGTGCCAGCAGTTTATCCTCAGGAAACACTGAAGCTTTCTTT
CASSLSSGNTEAFF
>TRBJ2-7|TRBV10-3|.|.
TGTGCCATCAGTGGGGTAGGACAACCTCTTTCAAACGAGCAGTACTTC
CAISGVGQPLSNEQYF
>TRBJ1-5|TRBV6-5|.|.
TGTGCCAGCACCAACAGGGCGGCCCAGCATTTT
CASTNRAAQHF